Presented here are 18 T cell receptor beta chains from one specimen sequenced in a study of control samples from healthy donors and cancer patients. This table comes from immunoSEQ multiplex PCR, and its TCRdb copy is limited to in-frame clones, with some not included. The sample shows about 51,000 clones, roughly 90% of them seen only once. Sequenced input: PBMCs. The receptors come from a man between 45 and 60 years old with head and neck cancer.

The CDR3 DNA sequence: TGTGCCAGCAGCTTAGGACTAGCGGGGGAGAACACCGGGGAGCTGTTTTTT. It codes for CASSLGLAGENTGELFF. V gene TRBV13 combines with J gene TRBJ2-2; TRBD2 matches at 11 bases. Per the germline V gene, CDR1 is PRHDT and CDR2 is FYEKMQ (reference sequence). V was pared by 0 bases and J by 1 base, with 1 base of the junction left unmatched. The CDR3 has 17 amino acids.

The chain couples TRBV28 to TRBJ2-2; D is perhaps TRBD1 (6 bases). Trimming cost V 5 bases and J 3 bases, with 25 bases left between them. CDR1 is MDHEN, CDR2 SYDVKM, per germline. This CDR3 region has 19 residues. CDR3 DNA sequence: TGTGCCAGCAGTCCACAACGGTTTGGGGCAGGGACATACACCGGGGAGCTGTTTTTT. Amino acid sequence: CASSPQRFGAGTYTGELFF.

The chain joins TRBV3-1 (or the pseudogene TRBV3-2) to TRBJ1-5; D is undetermined. This CDR3 has 17 amino acids. The V gene's germline CDR1 is LGHDT and CDR2 YNNKEL (reference sequence). V gave up 0 bases and J gave up 0 bases, with 12 bases separating them. CDR3 region: CASSQEVGYLSNQPQHF. The CDR3 nucleotides read TGTGCCAGCAGCCAAGAGGTGGGATACCTTAGCAATCAGCCCCAGCATTTT.

V and J are TRBV9 and TRBJ2-2, with 8 nucleotides matching TRBD1. The germline V gene has CDR1 SGDLS and CDR2 YYNGEE. V lost 3 bases to trimming and J lost 0 bases; unmatched junction nucleotides: 10. The length of the CDR3 is 18 residues. CDR3 in DNA: TGTGCCAGCAGCGACCCGGGACAGGAGCTTTCGAACACCGGGGAGCTGTTTTTT. As protein: CASSDPGQELSNTGELFF.

The V gene is TRBV27, the J gene TRBJ1-6; the D is unclear. Germline values: CDR1 MNHEY, CDR2 SMNVEV (reference sequence). This CDR3 is built from 12 residues. Between the trimmed V and J ends, which lost 6 bases and 5 bases, there was a span of 5 bases. The CDR3 sequence: CASRINNSPLHF. CDR3 in DNA: TGTGCCAGCAGGATCAATAATTCACCCCTCCACTTT.

V and J are TRBV4-2 and TRBJ2-7, with 8 bases aligning to TRBD2. J gave up 0 bases and V 3 bases, and 7 bases lay outside the gene matches. The CDR3 runs 16 residues. Germline loops: CDR1 LGHNA, CDR2 YNFKEQ. CDR3 DNA: TGTGCCAGCAGCCAGGTTACTAGCGGAAGCTCCTACGAGCAGTACTTC. Translating gives CASSQVTSGSSYEQYF.

V gene TRBV6-1 combines with J gene TRBJ2-7; D might be TRBD2 (6 bases). Trimming removed 3 bases at V and 5 bases at J, with 17 bases between. This CDR3 has 15 residues. CDR1 is MNHNS, CDR2 SASEGT, per germline. The CDR3 protein is CASSDRGGRGDEQYF. CDR3 nucleotides: TGTGCCAGCAGTGATAGAGGAGGGAGAGGCGACGAGCAGTACTTC.

The rearrangement links TRBV11-2 to TRBJ2-3; 8 positions match TRBD1. CDR3 size: 16 residues. V shed 0 bases, J shed 5 bases, and the junction held 7 bases outside the gene matches. The germline V gene has CDR1 SGHAT and CDR2 FQNNGV. CDR3 loop: CASSLDTGQGGDTQYF. The CDR3 DNA reads as TGTGCCAGCAGCTTAGATACCGGACAGGGTGGAGATACGCAGTATTTT.

The rearrangement uses TRBV6-1 and TRBJ2-7; 11 bases align to TRBD2. Germline CDR1 reads MNHNS; CDR2 reads SASEGT. The CDR3 is 15 amino acids. Trimming removed 0 bases from V and 2 bases from J; junction bases left unmatched: 0. CDR3 DNA sequence: TGTGCCAGCAGTGAAGCTAGCGGGGGGGCCTACGAGCAGTACTTC. This codes for CASSEASGGAYEQYF.

This chain joins TRBV10-2 and TRBJ2-3; 9 bases are shared with TRBD2. Unmatched junction bases numbered 4, after V lost 2 bases and J lost 4 bases. The CDR3 sequence is 15 residues long. Germline values: CDR1 WSHSY, CDR2 SAAADI. Here the CDR3 reads CASSEMGLAADTQYF. As DNA, the CDR3 is TGCGCCAGCAGTGAGATGGGACTAGCCGCAGATACGCAGTATTTT.

The chain is built from TRBV5-4 and TRBJ2-5, with 11 nucleotides matching TRBD2. J gave up 7 bases and V 0 bases, and 8 bases lay outside the gene matches. Looked up from germline, CDR1 is SGHNT and CDR2 is YYREEE (reference sequence). The CDR3 loop spans 16 amino acids. CDR3 bases: TGTGCCAGCAGCTTGGCTAGCGGGGGGACCGGGTGGACCCAGTACTTC. Residues: CASSLASGGTGWTQYF.

This chain connects TRBV7-6 to TRBJ2-3; D not certain. V lost 5 bases and J lost 5, with 17 bases in between. The CDR3 covers 15 residues. The V gene's germline CDR1 is SGHVS and CDR2 FNYEAQ. CDR3 in DNA: TGTGCCAGCAGCCGAGCTGGGCGAATAATAGATACGCAGTATTTT. This gives the protein CASSRAGRIIDTQYF.

The rearrangement uses TRBV30 and TRBJ2-7, with a tentative D call TRBD2 (6 bases). CDR3 length equals 13 residues. The germline gives CDR1 GTSNPN, CDR2 SVGIG (reference sequence). V was pared by 4 bases and J by 7 bases, with 17 bases between. CDR3 DNA: TGTGCCTGGACGGGTGGGACTGCGGGGGAGCAGTACTTC. The encoded protein is CAWTGGTAGEQYF. The entire variable domain, with the rest obtained from reference TRBV30 and TRBJ2-7, is as follows: SQTIHQWPATLVQPVGSPLSLECTVEGTSNPNLYWYRQAAGRGLQLLFYSVGIGQISSEVPQNLSASRPQDRQFILSSKKLLLSDSGFYLCAWTGGTAGEQYFGPGTRLTVT.

The gene calls are TRBV6-6 and TRBJ1-5, with TRBD1 matching over 10 bases. Per germline, CDR1 MNHNY and CDR2 SVGAGI (reference sequence). The V gene end was trimmed by 7 bases and the J gene end by 4 bases; junction bases not matched to a gene: 10. The CDR3 loop spans 16 amino acids. This chain's CDR3 is CASNPPGTGANQPQHF. The DNA of the CDR3 is TGTGCCAGCAATCCCCCCGGGACAGGGGCGAATCAGCCCCAGCATTTT.

The CDR3 nucleotides are TGTGCCACCGGACGACAGGGTTTGCGGGATGATGGCTACACCTTC. Translation gives CATGRQGLRDDGYTF. The rearrangement joins TRBV15 to TRBJ1-2; 7 nucleotides agree with TRBD1. J was trimmed by 6 bases and V by 8 bases; bases with no gene match: 15. The CDR3 sequence is 15 residues long. Germline lookup yields CDR1 LNHNV and CDR2 YYDKDF (reference sequence). Variable domain in full (rest from reference TRBV15 and TRBJ1-2): DAMVIQNPRYQVTQFGKPVTLSCSQTLNHNVMYWYQQKSSQAPKLLFHYYDKDFNNEADTPDNFQSRRPNTSFCFLDIRSPGLGDTAMYLCATGRQGLRDDGYTFGSGTRLTVV.

The V call is TRBV30, the J call TRBJ1-2, with 8 positions matching TRBD1. V shed 1 base, J shed 0 bases, and the junction held 1 base outside the gene matches. The CDR3 has 14 amino acids. Germline loops: CDR1 GTSNPN, CDR2 SVGIG (reference sequence). The CDR3 region is CAWSGQGSNYGYTF. The CDR3 DNA sequence: TGTGCCTGGAGTGGACAGGGGTCTAACTATGGCTACACCTTC. The full variable domain, its missing parts supplied by reference TRBV30 and TRBJ1-2, is SQTIHQWPATLVQPVGSPLSLECTVEGTSNPNLYWYRQAAGRGLQLLFYSVGIGQISSEVPQNLSASRPQDRQFILSSKKLLLSDSGFYLCAWSGQGSNYGYTFGSGTRLTVV.

This chain uses TRBV5-1 with TRBJ2-2; TRBD2 matches at 7 bases. The V and J ends lost 4 bases and 5 bases, in that order; junction bases with no gene match: 5. The CDR3 is 14 amino acids. Germline CDR1 is SGHRS and CDR2 is YFSETQ. CDR3 residues: CASSPTSSTGELFF. CDR3 nucleotides: TGCGCCAGCAGCCCGACTAGCTCAACCGGGGAGCTGTTTTTT.

The rearrangement joins TRBV6-6 to TRBJ2-1; 10 positions agree with TRBD1. The V gene's germline CDR1 is MNHNY and CDR2 SVGAGI (reference sequence). The CDR3 totals 16 residues. V was pared by 5 bases and J by 4 bases, with 8 bases of the junction left unmatched. In DNA form, the CDR3 reads TGTGCCAGCAGTCCTACGATGGGACAGGGGTACAATGAGCAGTTCTTC. Its translation: CASSPTMGQGYNEQFF.